This T cell receptor (beta chain) was captured in a study of brain T cells in children with intractable seizures. Findings and limits, study-wide: Only CDR3 sequence similarity suggested viral specificity, without known HCMV serostatus.

Time point here: blood from clinic visit 5 months post-surgery; TSC patient then seizure free. The sequenced cases were selected for having the highest brain T cell transcript signatures. Trimming pared 6 bases from V and 0 bases from J, leaving 9 bases between. Looked up from germline, CDR1 is SGHNT and CDR2 is YYREEE (reference sequence). The CDR3 length is 13 residues. Notes on this clone: The antigen is undetermined.

Measured with immunoSEQ multiplex PCR; TCRdb has only the in-frame clones, and not every one. The repertoire has 300,000 to 400,000 clones, over 90% of them found once; the top ten carry 4.5% to 7%. The TCR comes from a boy in the first two years of life with tuberous sclerosis and intractable seizures. The sequenced sample was peripheral blood, obtained roughly 5 months after surgery. The chain employs TRBV5-4 and TRBJ1-1, with TRBD1 as a possible D gene (5 bases). The CDR3 region is CASTTGMNTEAFF. The DNA for the CDR3 is TGTGCCAGCACTACAGGTATGAACACTGAAGCTTTCTTT.